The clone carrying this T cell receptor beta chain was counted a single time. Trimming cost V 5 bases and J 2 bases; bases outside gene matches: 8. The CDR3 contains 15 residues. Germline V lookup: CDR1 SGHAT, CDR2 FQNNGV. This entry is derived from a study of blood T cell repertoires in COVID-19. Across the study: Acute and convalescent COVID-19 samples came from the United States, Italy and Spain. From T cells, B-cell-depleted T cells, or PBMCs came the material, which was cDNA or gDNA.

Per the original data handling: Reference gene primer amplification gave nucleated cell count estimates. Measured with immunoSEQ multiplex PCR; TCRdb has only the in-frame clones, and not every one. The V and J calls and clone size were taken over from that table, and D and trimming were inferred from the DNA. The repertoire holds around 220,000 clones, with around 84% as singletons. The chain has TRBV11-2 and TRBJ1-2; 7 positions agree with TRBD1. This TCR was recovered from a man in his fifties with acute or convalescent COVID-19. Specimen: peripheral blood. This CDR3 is CASSEGTVRNYGYTF. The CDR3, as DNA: TGTGCCAGCAGCGAGGGGACAGTGAGGAACTATGGCTACACCTTC.